The 11 T cell receptor beta chains in this list originate from one sample, sequenced in a study of blood T cells in healthy people across ages. With a J-beta primer mix and a sample-barcoded 5' primer, a second PCR ran about 6 to 11 cycles. TCRdb reprocessed the 5' RACE reads via MiXCR and lists one record per CDR3 protein. The sample holds some 670,000 distinct CDR3 sequences, approximately 52% seen once. The sample comprised blood. All receptors derive from a woman older than 75 in good health.

This clonotype has more than one count but fewer than ten. This rearrangement joins TRBV5-1 to TRBJ2-5; D is unclear. The germline gives CDR1 SGHRS, CDR2 YFSETQ. The CDR3 consists of 13 residues. With 5 bases removed from V and 11 bases from J, the gap between germline ends came to 19 bases. Here the CDR3 reads CASRTGPNNEQYF. CDR3 in DNA: TGCGCCAGCAGGACTGGCCCTAACAATGAGCAGTACTTC.

This clonotype was observed at least ten times. This CDR3 reads CATSDPETSGRRNEQFF. The DNA of the CDR3 is TGTGCCACCAGTGATCCCGAGACTAGCGGGAGACGTAATGAGCAGTTCTTC. The V gene is TRBV24-1, the J gene TRBJ2-1, with TRBD2 identical over 12 bases. V was pared by 3 bases and J by 7 bases, with 9 bases of the junction left unmatched. Germline loops: CDR1 KGHDR, CDR2 SFDVKD. This CDR3 comprises 17 residues.

This clonotype was counted ten times or more. CDR3 amino acids: CASSPTGVADGYTF. The DNA for the CDR3 is TGTGCCAGCTCACCTACAGGGGTAGCTGATGGCTACACCTTC. The rearrangement joins TRBV18 to TRBJ1-2; 7 bases line up with TRBD1. V lost 3 bases to trimming and J lost 6 bases; unmatched junction nucleotides: 7. The CDR3 spans 14 residues. Germline V CDR1 and CDR2: KGHSH, LQKENI.

As regards this clonotype: A clone one base away is much larger, so this may be a read error. The chain links TRBV9 to TRBJ2-5; no clear D gene. The V and J ends lost 0 bases and 11 bases respectively, with 14 bases between them. The CDR3 consists of 13 residues. Germline V gene sequence: CDR1 SGDLS, CDR2 YYNGEE. CDR3 amino acids: CASSVARANEQYF. CDR3 DNA: TGTGCCAGCAGCGTAGCTAGGGCCAATGAGCAGTACTTC.

In this sample, this clonotype turned up many times. The V gene is TRBV28, the J gene TRBJ2-1; possibly TRBD1 for D (5 bases). V was pared by 4 bases and J by 8 bases, with 9 bases between. Germline assignment: CDR1 MDHEN and CDR2 SYDVKM. The length of the CDR3 is 12 residues. The CDR3 sequence: CASSSQGHEQFF. The CDR3 DNA is TGTGCCAGCAGTTCCCAGGGTCATGAGCAGTTCTTC.

The V call is TRBV11-2, the J call TRBJ1-3; D is unresolved. V dropped 5 bases and J dropped 8 bases, with 13 bases sitting between them. The CDR3 consists of 13 residues. Looked up from germline, CDR1 is SGHAT and CDR2 is FQNNGV. The CDR3 sequence is CASSLAEGHTIYF. In DNA form, the CDR3 reads TGTGCCAGCAGCCTAGCAGAGGGCCACACCATATATTTT.

The rearrangement links TRBV29-1 to TRBJ2-1, with 7 bases fitting TRBD1. CDR3 length: 11 amino acids. V lost 7 bases and J lost 7; bases outside the gene matches: 4. Germline assignment: CDR1 SQVTM and CDR2 ANQGSEA. The CDR3 is CSADRSNEQFF. CDR3 DNA sequence: TGCAGCGCGGACAGGTCGAATGAGCAGTTCTTC.

The gene calls are TRBV7-2 and TRBJ2-1, with 8 positions matching TRBD2. The V gene end was trimmed by 5 bases and the J gene end by 8 bases; junction bases not matched to a gene: 11. Germline CDR1 reads SGHTA; CDR2 reads FQGNSA. This CDR3 is built from 15 residues. CDR3 sequence reads: CASSLGPSGRYEQFF. CDR3 nucleotide sequence: TGTGCCAGCAGCCTAGGGCCTAGCGGGCGGTATGAGCAGTTCTTC.

The chain combines TRBV9 with TRBJ1-3, with TRBD1 matching over 8 bases. Unmatched junction bases numbered 4, after V lost 3 bases and J lost 2 bases. The CDR3 runs 15 residues. CDR1 is SGDLS, CDR2 YYNGEE, per germline. The CDR3 bases are TGTGCCAGCAGCGCGACAGGGGTCCCTGGAAACACCATATATTTT. Translating gives CASSATGVPGNTIYF.

This clonotype has just a few counts. The gene calls are TRBV20-1 and TRBJ2-5, with 9 bases that match TRBD2. This CDR3 has 11 amino acids. Unmatched junction bases numbered 3, after V lost 2 bases and J lost 11 bases. Per germline, CDR1 DFQATT and CDR2 SNEGSKA (reference sequence). The CDR3 bases are TGCAGTGCTAGACGCCTAGCGGGACAGTACTTC. Translation gives CSARRLAGQYF.

The CDR3 sequence is CAWSRSDLSTGELFF. CDR3 nucleotide sequence: TGTGCCTGGAGTCGGTCCGACCTCAGCACCGGGGAGCTGTTTTTT. The genes are TRBV30 and TRBJ2-2; D not resolved. This CDR3 has 15 amino acids. CDR1 is GTSNPN and CDR2 is SVGIG in the germline V gene (reference sequence). V lost 2 bases, J lost 4 bases, and 14 bases lay in between.